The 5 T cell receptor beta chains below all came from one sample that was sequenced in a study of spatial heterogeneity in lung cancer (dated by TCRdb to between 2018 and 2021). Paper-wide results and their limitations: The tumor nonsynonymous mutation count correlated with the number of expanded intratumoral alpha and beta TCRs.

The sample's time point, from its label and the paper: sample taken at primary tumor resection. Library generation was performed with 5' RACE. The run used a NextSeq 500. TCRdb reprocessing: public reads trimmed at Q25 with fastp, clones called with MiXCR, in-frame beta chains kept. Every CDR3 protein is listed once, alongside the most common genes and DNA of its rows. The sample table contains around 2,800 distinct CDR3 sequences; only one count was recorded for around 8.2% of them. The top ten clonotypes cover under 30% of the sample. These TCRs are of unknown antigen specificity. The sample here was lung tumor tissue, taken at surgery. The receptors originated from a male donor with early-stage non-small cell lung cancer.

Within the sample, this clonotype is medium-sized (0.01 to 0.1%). In DNA, the CDR3 is TGTGCCAGCAGCCGAGGCTCTGGGGCCAACGTCCTGACTTTC. Residues: CASSRGSGANVLTF. This rearrangement joins TRBV3-1 to TRBJ2-6; D call uncertain. The ends were cut back, 4 bases at V and 0 bases at J, with 4 bases in the middle. This CDR3 has 14 amino acids. Germline assignment: CDR1 LGHDT and CDR2 YNNKEL (reference sequence).

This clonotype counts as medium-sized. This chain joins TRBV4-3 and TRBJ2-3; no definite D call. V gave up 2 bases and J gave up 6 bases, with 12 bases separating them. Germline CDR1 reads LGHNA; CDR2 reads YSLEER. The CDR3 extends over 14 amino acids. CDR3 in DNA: TGCGCCAGCAGCCAAAGGCTCTATAGTGATACGCAGTATTTT. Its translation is CASSQRLYSDTQYF.

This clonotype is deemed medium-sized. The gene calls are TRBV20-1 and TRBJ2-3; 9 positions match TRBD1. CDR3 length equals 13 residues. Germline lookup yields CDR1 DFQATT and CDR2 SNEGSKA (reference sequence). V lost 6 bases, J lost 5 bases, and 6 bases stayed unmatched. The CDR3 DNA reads TGCAGTGCCCAGACAGGGGGGAAAGATACGCAGTATTTT. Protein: CSAQTGGKDTQYF.

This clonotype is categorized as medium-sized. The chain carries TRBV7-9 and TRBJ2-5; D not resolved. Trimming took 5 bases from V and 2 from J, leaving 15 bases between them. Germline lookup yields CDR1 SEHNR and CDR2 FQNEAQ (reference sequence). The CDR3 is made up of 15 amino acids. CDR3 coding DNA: TGTGCCAGCAGCCCCTCCGGTCCGAAACAAGAGACCCAGTACTTC. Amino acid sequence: CASSPSGPKQETQYF.

CDR3 region: CASSQYETSSNYEQYF. DNA for the CDR3: TGCGCCAGCAGCCAATACGAGACATCATCAAACTACGAGCAGTACTTC. The rearrangement links TRBV4-1 to TRBJ2-7; D gene uncertain. Deletions cut 2 bases from V and 3 bases from J, with 17 bases between. CDR3 length: 16 amino acids. Germline CDR1 reads MGHRA; CDR2 reads YSYEKL.